The rows below give T cell receptor beta chains drawn from one sample of a study of blood T cell repertoires in COVID-19. Profiling relied on immunoSEQ multiplex PCR, and the TCRdb table lists in-frame clones only, not all of them. The sample has fewer than 300,000 clones, about 86% seen once. Sequencing input: peripheral blood. These receptors were collected from a person aged 70 to 79 with COVID-19, enrolled during active disease. The conserved cysteine and the conserved F or W are not part of the CDR3 here.

>TRBJ1-5|TRBV28
ASRMTLSNQPQH
>TRBJ1-5|TRBV15
ATSRATRGARLQPQH
>TRBJ2-1|TRBV10-3
AISDWDRGHNEQF
>TRBJ1-2|TRBV6-1
ASSEFGALYGYT
>TRBJ1-1|TRBV19
ASSGRDRGRLVDTEAF
>TRBJ1-5|TRBV6-2/TRBV6-3
ASSPPRRQGFDNQPQH
>TRBJ1-2|TRBV12-3/TRBV12-4
ASSLLPGGYT
>TRBJ2-7|TRBV27
ASSFIPGQGYEQY
>TRBJ1-5|TRBV19
ASSEGAGSNQPQH
>TRBJ2-5|TRBV5-4
ASSLLRGQETQY
>TRBJ1-5|TRBV21-1
GLGLGNQPQH
>TRBJ1-1|TRBV14
ASSQVYGGTEAF
>TRBJ2-2|TRBV11-2
ASSRQGVRTGELF
>TRBJ1-2|TRBV3-1/TRBV3-2
ASSQATSSGGYT
>TRBJ2-6|TRBV7-3
ASSPRVGAGLSGANVLT
>TRBJ2-5|TRBV2
ASSEARSGGRGETQY
>TRBJ1-5|TRBV7-2
ASSWGQGKAQPQH
>TRBJ2-1|TRBV2
ASSDRGNEQF
>TRBJ1-3|TRBV6-5
ASTPLPPSGNTIY
>TRBJ1-5|TRBV19
ASTAGISNQPQH
>TRBJ1-2|TRBV7-8
ASSEAGGGYT
>TRBJ2-1|TRBV5-1
ASSLGLAVYDEQF
>TRBJ1-4|TRBV28
ASTSSGRGDEKLF
>TRBJ1-5|TRBV21-1
ASSTRGEVDSNQPQH
>TRBJ1-5|TRBV28
ASSMTGVNQPQH
>TRBJ1-4|TRBV3-1/TRBV3-2
ASSLRGTNEKLF
>TRBJ2-3|TRBV5-4
ASSYLAGRNLPAGDTQY
>TRBJ2-3|TRBV19
ASSTGLGTDTQY
>TRBJ2-3|TRBV10-2
ASSPAGGGGPQY
>TRBJ1-6|TRBV4-3
ASSQDRAGAGNSPLH
>TRBJ2-1|TRBV11-3
ASSLELAGFRGEQF
>TRBJ2-3|TRBV7-7
ASSQTAGTDTQY
>TRBJ1-2|TRBV18
ASSPKTGDYGYT
>TRBJ1-1|TRBV28
ASMRQGAGDTEAF
>TRBJ1-5|TRBV5-1
ASSAGAGTGQPQH
>TRBJ2-5|TRBV5-1
ASRAGTGSQGLETQY
>TRBJ1-1|TRBV5-4
ASSPGWGQTEAF
>TRBJ1-2|TRBV13
ASSMTGTYGYT
>TRBJ1-5|TRBV6-5
ASRDRLLSNQPQH
>TRBJ2-2|TRBV5-4
ASSLAGTGELF
>TRBJ2-6|TRBV6-6
ASSPRDTNSGANVLT
>TRBJ1-5|TRBV5-6
ASSLAQGRSEPQH
>TRBJ1-1|TRBV6-5
ASSTDRGAEAF
>TRBJ1-5|TRBV5-1
ASSLGDRGHQPQH
>TRBJ2-7|TRBV19
ARKGRDRGYEQY
>TRBJ1-2|TRBV2
ASSDRRDGYT
>TRBJ2-2|TRBV19
ASRTSGGTGELF